Below, 2 T cell receptor beta chains from the same sample are listed, as sequenced in a study of regulatory T cells in long-lasting Graves disease. Time point noted: persistent/refractory GD, antithyroid drugs over 5 years with positive TRAb. The TCR library was made from RNA that had been extracted from PBMCs in TRIzol. Investigators prepared the TCR beta libraries by applying iRepertoire HTBI primers and Arm-PCR of CDR3 regions. TCRdb independently ran MiXCR on the multiplex PCR reads; one entry per CDR3 protein. The table includes around 400,000 distinct CDR3 sequences, roughly 25% detected once. Sample: peripheral blood mononuclear cells (PBMCs), taken when the disease was refractory, from a patient treated with antithyroid drugs. The source is a woman in her thirties or forties with Graves disease.

This clonotype was detected ten times or more. The rearrangement links TRBV3-1 to TRBJ2-5, with D perhaps matching TRBD2 (6 bases). The CDR3 has 13 residues. CDR1 and CDR2 from the germline V gene are LGHDT and YNNKEL (reference sequence). Trimming shortened V by 3 bases and J by 4 bases, and 9 bases separated the two germline ends. CDR3 sequence reads: CASSQTSRETQYF. DNA of the CDR3: TGTGCCAGCAGCCAGACTAGTCGAGAGACCCAGTACTTC.

This sequence joins TRBV28 and TRBJ2-1; D perhaps matches TRBD2 (6 bases). The germline V gene encodes CDR1 MDHEN and CDR2 SYDVKM. The CDR3 spans 13 residues. V was cut by 4 bases and J by 16 bases, with 20 bases left in between. The CDR3 reads CASSSGGGVVFFF. The CDR3 coding sequence is TGTGCCAGCAGTTCCGGAGGCGGGGTCGTTTTTTTCTTC.